This T cell receptor (beta chain) was retrieved from a study of T cell repertoires in cytomegalovirus infection. Across the whole study: CMV epitopes in the study were HLA-C-restricted (recently identified) and HLA-B-restricted (well studied). Public TCR beta signatures marked donors with CMV infection and the matching HLA.

As for this clonotype: Antigen unknown.

The CDR3 sequence is 13 residues long. The V gene's germline CDR1 is MGHDK and CDR2 SYGVNS. Between the trimmed V and J ends, which lost 2 bases and 9 bases, there was a span of 11 bases. Regarding the study as a whole: CMV-specific HLA-C-restricted TCR beta clonotypes dominated the ex vivo response. Accumulated public TCR beta family frequency recognized individuals carrying CMV together with the relevant HLA.

MiXCR, run by TCRdb on the reads, gives a single entry per CDR3 protein. The sample holds 900,000 to 950,000 distinct CDR3 sequences, around 30% seen once. Sequences were derived from cultured CD8+ T cells from PBMCs, sampled from culture after CMV antigen stimulation. This TCR derives from a human donor in good health (CMV status not recorded). Some clones in this sample may be carry-over from other donors' samples. The chain joins TRBV25-1 to TRBJ2-1; D unclear. CDR3 loop: CASSEIEPLEQFF. In DNA form, the CDR3 reads TGTGCCAGCAGTGAAATAGAACCGCTTGAGCAGTTCTTC.